A single sample is the source of the 6 T cell receptor beta chains below, sequenced in a study of blood T cell repertoires in COVID-19. The data were produced by immunoSEQ multiplex PCR, yet TCRdb's version contains in-frame clones alone and is incomplete. The data show over 150,000 clones, with over 65% seen just once and roughly 8% held by the top ten. Sequencing input: peripheral blood. Receptor source: a man in his 60s with acute or convalescent COVID-19.

This clone was detected once. The V and J genes are TRBV9 and TRBJ1-1; D remains ambiguous. The V gene lost 0 bases and the J gene lost 3 bases, with 6 bases spanning the gap. Germline CDR1 SGDLS, CDR2 YYNGEE. The CDR3 loop spans 13 amino acids. The CDR3, as DNA: TGTGCCAGCAGCGTAGATAGAGACACTGAAGCTTTCTTT. Protein: CASSVDRDTEAFF.

The chain uses TRBV27 and TRBJ1-2; unclear D gene. Germline CDR1 is MNHEY and CDR2 is SMNVEV (reference sequence). The CDR3 sequence is 16 residues long. Trimming left V 0 bases short and J 4 bases short, with 15 bases between. The DNA of the CDR3 is TGTGCCAGCAGTTTATCGAGTCTTTCAGGTCCCTATGGCTACACCTTC. It translates to CASSLSSLSGPYGYTF.

The V call is TRBV7-2, the J call TRBJ2-7; unclear D gene. Germline assignment: CDR1 SGHTA and CDR2 FQGNSA. The CDR3 loop spans 15 amino acids. Trimming shortened V by 1 base and J by 3 bases, and 13 bases separated the two germline ends. The CDR3 is CASSLEARLDYEQYF. CDR3 nucleotides: TGTGCCAGCAGCTTAGAAGCCAGGTTGGACTACGAGCAGTACTTC.

The rearrangement joins TRBV4-3 to TRBJ2-2; 10 nucleotides line up with TRBD2. Losses at the gene ends were 0 bases for V and 3 bases for J; bases not matched to a gene: 4. Germline V gene data show CDR1 as LGHNA and CDR2 as YSLEER. This CDR3 is 17 amino acids long. The CDR3: CASSQDHTSGDTGELFF. CDR3 nucleotides: TGCGCCAGCAGCCAAGATCATACTAGCGGGGACACCGGGGAGCTGTTTTTT.

This clone was seen a few times. The genes are TRBV4-1 and TRBJ2-2, with 9 bases that match TRBD1. J lost 4 bases, V lost 4 bases, and 10 bases had no gene match. Germline V gene sequence: CDR1 MGHRA, CDR2 YSYEKL. The CDR3 has 17 amino acids. The CDR3 bases are TGCGCCAGCAGCCTACCCCCGACAGGGGGAGGCACCGGGGAGCTGTTTTTT. The encoded protein is CASSLPPTGGGTGELFF.

This chain uses TRBV10-2 with TRBJ2-3; 7 positions agree with TRBD1. CDR1 and CDR2 from the germline V gene are WSHSY and SAAADI. This CDR3 comprises 18 residues. The ends lost 4 bases at V and 2 bases at J; junction bases unmatched: 15. The CDR3 bases are TGCGCCAGCAGTGGGAGGACAGGTTCAATCCGTGCCACAGATACGCAGTATTTT. It codes for CASSGRTGSIRATDTQYF.